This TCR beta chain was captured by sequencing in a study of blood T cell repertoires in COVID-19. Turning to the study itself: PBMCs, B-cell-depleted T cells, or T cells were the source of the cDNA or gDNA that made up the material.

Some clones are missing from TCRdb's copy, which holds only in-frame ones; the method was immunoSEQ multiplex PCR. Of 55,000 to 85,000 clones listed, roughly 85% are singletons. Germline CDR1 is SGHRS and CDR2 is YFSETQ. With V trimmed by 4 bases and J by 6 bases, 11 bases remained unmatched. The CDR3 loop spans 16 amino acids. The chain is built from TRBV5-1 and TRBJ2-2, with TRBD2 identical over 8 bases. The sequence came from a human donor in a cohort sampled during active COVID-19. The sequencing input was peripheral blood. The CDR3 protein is CASSPGTSDVSGELFF. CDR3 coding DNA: TGCGCCAGCAGCCCGGGGACTAGTGATGTCTCCGGGGAGCTGTTTTTT.